The rows below give T cell receptor beta chains drawn from one sample of a study of vaccination and CD4 T cells after COVID-19. TCRdb re-called the PCR reads with MiXCR, one entry per CDR3 protein. Of 7,500 to 10,000 distinct CDR3 sequences listed, 35% to 50% are singletons. No antigens are known for them. Sequencing was done on a sample of CD4+ T cells from blood, cultured in vitro. These receptors were taken from a human donor in good health. Both conserved end residues are part of each CDR3. The D gene is left open where the match is weak. Clone size is not always given. Where it is, it says once, few, many or a class for expanded clones.

v_call,cdr3_length,clone_size,d_call,j_call,cdr3_aa,cdr3_nt
TRBV12-3/TRBV12-4,14,-,TRBD1,TRBJ1-1,CATNRQGKVTEAFF,TGTGCCACCAACCGACAGGGGAAGGTGACTGAAGCTTTCTTT
TRBV6-2/TRBV6-3,13,few,-,TRBJ1-2,CASGLTANYGYTF,TGTGCCAGCGGGTTAACAGCAAACTATGGCTACACCTTC
TRBV6-4,13,few,-,TRBJ1-5,CASRDPTAAAQHF,TGTGCCAGCAGAGATCCGACAGCCGCGGCCCAGCATTTT
TRBV27,13,few,-,TRBJ1-5,CASSQQGNQPQHF,TGTGCCAGCAGTCAACAGGGAAATCAGCCCCAGCATTTT
TRBV20-1,14,few,-,TRBJ1-1,CSARGNTGTFEAFF,TGCAGTGCTAGAGGGAACACCGGGACGTTTGAAGCTTTCTTT
TRBV6-2/TRBV6-3,19,-,TRBD2,TRBJ2-2,CASSDYGLGLASYTGELFF,TGTGCCAGCAGTGACTACGGTCTGGGACTAGCGAGTTACACCGGGGAGCTGTTTTTT
TRBV7-9,15,few,-,TRBJ2-6,CASSLTLSGANVLTF,TGTGCCAGCAGCTTAACCCTCTCTGGGGCCAACGTCCTGACTTTC
TRBV20-1,12,-,-,TRBJ2-1,CSARYHGDEQFF,TGCAGTGCTAGGTATCACGGGGATGAGCAGTTCTTC
TRBV6-4,12,-,-,TRBJ2-2,CASSGLAGELFF,TGTGCCAGCAGTGGACTAGCCGGGGAGCTGTTTTTT
TRBV7-9,12,-,-,TRBJ2-3,CASSQQTLTQYF,TGTGCCAGCAGCCAACAGACACTCACGCAGTATTTT
TRBV21-1,11,-,-,TRBJ2-3,CAAGGTDTQYF,TGTGCCGCGGGGGGAACAGATACGCAGTATTTT
TRBV28,19,-,-,TRBJ1-1,CASSGWVWRGPQPNTEAFF,TGTGCCAGCAGTGGCTGGGTGTGGAGGGGACCGCAACCGAACACTGAAGCTTTCTTT
TRBV20-1,17,few,TRBD1,TRBJ1-2,CSAPRPQTGGAGGGYTF,TGCAGTGCTCCCCGGCCCCAAACAGGGGGCGCGGGTGGTGGCTACACCTTC
TRBV12-3/TRBV12-4,14,-,-,TRBJ2-7,CASTRRGSPYEQYF,TGTGCCAGCACCCGCCGGGGCAGCCCCTACGAGCAGTACTTC
TRBV6-5,15,-,TRBD1,TRBJ2-7,CASSYSWTGGYEQYF,TGTGCCAGCAGTTACTCCTGGACAGGGGGCTACGAGCAGTACTTC
TRBV6-2/TRBV6-3,19,medium-sized,TRBD1,TRBJ1-5,CASRPAGTGVDYSNQPQHF,TGTGCCAGCAGGCCCGCCGGGACAGGGGTAGATTATAGCAATCAGCCCCAGCATTTT
TRBV19,15,-,TRBD1,TRBJ2-3,CASTQGQGAADTQYF,TGTGCCAGTACCCAGGGGCAGGGGGCAGCAGATACGCAGTATTTT
TRBV30,14,-,TRBD2,TRBJ2-1,CAWSRTSSYNEQFF,TGTGCCTGGAGTAGGACTAGCTCCTACAATGAGCAGTTCTTC
TRBV12-3/TRBV12-4,19,once,-,TRBJ1-2,CASSLFLKWAPEGTYGYTF,TGTGCCAGCAGTTTATTCCTCAAGTGGGCTCCTGAGGGGACCTATGGCTACACCTTC
TRBV28,16,-,TRBD1,TRBJ2-5,CASSTTPDRGGETQYF,TGTGCCAGCAGTACGACCCCGGACAGGGGTGGAGAGACCCAGTACTTC
TRBV27,16,few,TRBD1,TRBJ1-1,CASSRQTGGADTEAFF,TGTGCCAGCAGTAGGCAGACAGGGGGGGCGGACACTGAAGCTTTCTTT
TRBV12-3/TRBV12-4,14,-,TRBD2,TRBJ2-1,CASSSSGQYNGQFF,TGTGCCAGCAGTTCTAGCGGGCAATACAATGGGCAGTTCTTC
TRBV10-3,14,few,-,TRBJ1-1,CAIRTGGAFPEAFF,TGTGCCATCAGGACGGGGGGGGCTTTCCCTGAAGCTTTCTTT
TRBV14,17,-,-,TRBJ2-7,CASSRGWRGAMPYEQYF,TGTGCCAGCAGCCGGGGATGGAGGGGGGCCATGCCCTACGAGCAGTACTTC
TRBV10-3,13,-,-,TRBJ1-2,CAISTGPPGGYTF,TGTGCCATCTCCACCGGGCCCCCGGGGGGCTACACCTTC
TRBV19,14,-,TRBD2,TRBJ2-5,CASSIYSGQETQYF,TGTGCCAGTAGTATTTATAGCGGGCAAGAGACCCAGTACTTC
TRBV15,15,-,-,TRBJ1-2,CATSSGTDSNYGYTF,TGTGCCACCAGCAGCGGGACGGACTCTAACTATGGCTACACCTTC
TRBV3-1,14,-,-,TRBJ1-2,CASSPGQMFYGYTF,TGTGCCAGCAGCCCGGGACAAATGTTCTATGGCTACACCTTC
TRBV7-9,11,-,-,TRBJ1-2,CASSLGDGYTF,TGTGCCAGCAGCTTGGGGGACGGCTACACCTTC
TRBV7-8,13,few,-,TRBJ1-5,CASSFDSNQPQHF,TGTGCCAGCAGCTTTGATAGCAATCAGCCCCAGCATTTT
TRBV2,16,-,TRBD2,TRBJ2-2,CASSARGGGSAGELFF,TGTGCCAGCAGTGCGCGGGGGGGCGGTTCGGCCGGGGAGCTGTTTTTT
TRBV7-2,15,-,TRBD1,TRBJ1-6,CASSSYRGGNSPLHF,TGTGCCAGCAGCTCCTACAGGGGCGGTAATTCACCCCTCCACTTT
TRBV6-2/TRBV6-3,17,few,TRBD1,TRBJ1-1,CASNPFRGLSQNTEAFF,TGTGCCAGCAACCCCTTCAGGGGGCTTTCCCAGAACACTGAAGCTTTCTTT
TRBV7-6,12,few,-,TRBJ1-2,CASSLPGAGYTF,TGTGCCAGCAGCCTCCCAGGGGCCGGCTACACCTTC
TRBV19,19,once,-,TRBJ2-7,CASSRGWTQDAISSYEQYF,TGTGCCAGTAGTAGAGGATGGACCCAGGATGCCATAAGCTCCTACGAGCAGTACTTC
TRBV20-1,15,-,-,TRBJ2-7,CSARDRGRTLYEQYF,TGCAGTGCTAGAGATCGGGGGCGGACGTTATACGAGCAGTACTTC
TRBV2,11,-,-,TRBJ2-5,CASRTEETQYF,TGTGCCAGCAGAACTGAAGAGACCCAGTACTTC
TRBV20-1,13,-,TRBD2,TRBJ2-1,CSASRTSGTKGFF,TGCAGTGCTAGTCGGACTAGCGGTACCAAGGGGTTCTTC
TRBV28,14,-,-,TRBJ2-7,CASNRLIQSHEQYF,TGTGCCAGCAATAGACTAATACAGTCCCACGAGCAGTACTTC
TRBV5-1,15,-,-,TRBJ1-6,CASSLVPGDNSPLHF,TGCGCCAGCAGCTTAGTTCCAGGGGATAATTCACCCCTCCACTTT